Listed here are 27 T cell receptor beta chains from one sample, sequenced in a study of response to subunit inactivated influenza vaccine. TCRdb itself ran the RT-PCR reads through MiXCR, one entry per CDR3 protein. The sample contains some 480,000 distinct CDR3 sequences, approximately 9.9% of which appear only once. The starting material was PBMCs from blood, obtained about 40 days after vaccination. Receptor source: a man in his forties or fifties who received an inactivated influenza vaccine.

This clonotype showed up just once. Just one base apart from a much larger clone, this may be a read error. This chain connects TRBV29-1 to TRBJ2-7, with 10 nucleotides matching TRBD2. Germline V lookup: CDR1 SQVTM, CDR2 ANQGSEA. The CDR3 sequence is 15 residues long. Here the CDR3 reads CSVETRASGSGEQSF. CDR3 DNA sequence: TGCAGCGTTGAAACGAGGGCTAGCGGGAGTGGCGAGCAGTCCTTC.

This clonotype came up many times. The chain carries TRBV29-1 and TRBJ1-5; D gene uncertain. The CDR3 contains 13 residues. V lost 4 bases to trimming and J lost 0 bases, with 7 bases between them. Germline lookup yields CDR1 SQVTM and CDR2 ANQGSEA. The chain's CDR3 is CSVASHSNQPQHF. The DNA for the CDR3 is TGCAGCGTTGCGTCCCATAGCAATCAGCCCCAGCATTTT.

CDR3 sequence (DNA): TGTGCCAGCAGCTTCACCCTCAGCTCCTATAATTCACCCCTCCACTTT. Its protein product is CASSFTLSSYNSPLHF. The rearrangement links TRBV11-3 to TRBJ1-6; D not certain. The CDR3 loop spans 16 amino acids. In germline, CDR1 is SGHNT, CDR2 YENEEA. V was clipped by 3 bases and J by 0 bases, with 9 bases between them.

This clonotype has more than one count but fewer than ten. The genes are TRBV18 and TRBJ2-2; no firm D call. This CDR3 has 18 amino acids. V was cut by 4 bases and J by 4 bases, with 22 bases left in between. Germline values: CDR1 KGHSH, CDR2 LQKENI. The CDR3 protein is CASSLGPLQRPATGELFF. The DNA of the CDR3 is TGTGCCAGCTCACTAGGCCCACTACAGAGGCCAGCCACCGGGGAGCTGTTTTTT.

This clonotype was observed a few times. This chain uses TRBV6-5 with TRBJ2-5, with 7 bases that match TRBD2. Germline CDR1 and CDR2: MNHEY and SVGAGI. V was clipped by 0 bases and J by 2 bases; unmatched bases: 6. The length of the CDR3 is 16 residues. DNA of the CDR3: TGTGCCAGCAGTTACTCGAGGTGGGGGGGGCAAGAGACCCAGTACTTC. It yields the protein CASSYSRWGGQETQYF.

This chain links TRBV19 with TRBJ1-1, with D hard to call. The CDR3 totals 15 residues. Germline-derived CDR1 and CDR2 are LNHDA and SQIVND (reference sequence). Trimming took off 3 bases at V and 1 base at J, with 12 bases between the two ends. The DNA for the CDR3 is TGTGCCAGTAGTATGGAATGGACGCCGAACACTGAAGCTTTCTTT. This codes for CASSMEWTPNTEAFF.

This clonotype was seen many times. This chain's CDR3 is CASSRTGTYPTDTQYF. CDR3 sequence (DNA): TGTGCCAGCAGCAGGACAGGTACCTACCCCACAGATACGCAGTATTTT. The chain couples TRBV6-1 to TRBJ2-3; 7 bases match TRBD1. Germline CDR1 and CDR2: MNHNS and SASEGT. V shed 6 bases and J 2 bases; nucleotides not matched to a gene: 11. This CDR3 spans 16 amino acids.

CDR3 nucleotide sequence: TGTGCCAGCAGCTTGGACAGGACGCTCGGGACAGATACGCAGTATTTT. Its translation: CASSLDRTLGTDTQYF. V usage is TRBV11-2 and J usage is TRBJ2-3; 7 bases are a match to TRBD1. Germline CDR1 SGHAT, CDR2 FQNNGV. CDR3 size: 16 residues. Germline trimming cut 3 bases from V and 3 bases from J; bases unmatched to any gene: 9.

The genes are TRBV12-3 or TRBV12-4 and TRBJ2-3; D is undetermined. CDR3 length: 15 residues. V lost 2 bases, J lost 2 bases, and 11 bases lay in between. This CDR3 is CASSLRGIITDTQYF. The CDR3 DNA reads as TGTGCCAGCAGTTTAAGAGGAATCATCACAGATACGCAGTATTTT.

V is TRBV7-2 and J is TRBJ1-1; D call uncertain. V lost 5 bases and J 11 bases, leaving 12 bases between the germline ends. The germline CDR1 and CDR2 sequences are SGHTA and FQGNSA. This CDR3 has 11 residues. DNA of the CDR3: TGTGCCAGCAGCGCCTCCCCGAGGGCTTTCTTT. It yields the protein CASSASPRAFF.

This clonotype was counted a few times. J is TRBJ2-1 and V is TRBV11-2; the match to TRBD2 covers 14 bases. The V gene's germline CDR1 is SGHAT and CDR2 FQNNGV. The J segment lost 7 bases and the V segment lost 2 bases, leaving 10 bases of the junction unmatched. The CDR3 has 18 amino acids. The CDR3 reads CASSLRLAGGPLSNEQFF. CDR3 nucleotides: TGTGCCAGCAGCTTAAGACTAGCGGGAGGGCCGCTGAGTAATGAGCAGTTCTTC.

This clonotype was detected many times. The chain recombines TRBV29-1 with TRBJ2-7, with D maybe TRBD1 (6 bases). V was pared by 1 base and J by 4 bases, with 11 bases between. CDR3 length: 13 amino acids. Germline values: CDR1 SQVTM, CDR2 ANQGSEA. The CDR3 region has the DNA TGCAGCGTTGAAGCCTTAGGGGGATACGAGCAGTACTTC. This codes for CSVEALGGYEQYF.

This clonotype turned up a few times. CDR3 amino acids: CASSLAGGAAYNEQFF. In DNA, the CDR3 is TGCGCCAGCAGCTTGGCCGGGGGGGCGGCCTACAATGAGCAGTTCTTC. The chain recombines TRBV5-1 with TRBJ2-1; TRBD2 agrees at 8 bases. Germline V gene data show CDR1 as SGHRS and CDR2 as YFSETQ. After removal of 0 bases from V and 2 bases from J, the junction contained 4 bases not matched to a gene. The CDR3 consists of 16 residues.

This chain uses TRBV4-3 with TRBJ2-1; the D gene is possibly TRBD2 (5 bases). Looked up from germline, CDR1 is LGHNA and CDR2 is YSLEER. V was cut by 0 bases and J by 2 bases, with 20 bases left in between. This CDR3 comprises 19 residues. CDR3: CASSQDPGWEELAYNEQFF. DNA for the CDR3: TGCGCCAGCAGCCAAGATCCGGGGTGGGAAGAATTGGCCTACAATGAGCAGTTCTTC.

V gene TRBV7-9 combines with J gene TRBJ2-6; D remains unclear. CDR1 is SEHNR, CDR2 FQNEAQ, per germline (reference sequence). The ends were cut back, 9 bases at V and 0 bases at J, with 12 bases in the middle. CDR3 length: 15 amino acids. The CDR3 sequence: CASPPLISGANVLTF. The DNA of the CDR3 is TGTGCCAGTCCCCCTCTTATCTCTGGGGCCAACGTCCTGACTTTC.

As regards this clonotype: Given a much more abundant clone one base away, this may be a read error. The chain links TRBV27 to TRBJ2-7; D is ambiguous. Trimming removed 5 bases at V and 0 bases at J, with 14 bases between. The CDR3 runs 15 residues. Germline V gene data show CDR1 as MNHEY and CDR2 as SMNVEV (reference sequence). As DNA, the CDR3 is TGTGCCAGCAGTGCCTTGATCCCAGACTCCTACGAGCAGTACTTC. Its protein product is CASSALIPDSYEQYF.

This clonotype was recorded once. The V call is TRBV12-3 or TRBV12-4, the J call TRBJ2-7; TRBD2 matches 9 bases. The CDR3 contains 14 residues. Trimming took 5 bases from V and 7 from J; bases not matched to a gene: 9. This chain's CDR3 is CASSPAGGPEEQYF. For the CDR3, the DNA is TGTGCCAGCAGTCCGGCGGGAGGGCCGGAAGAGCAGTACTTC.

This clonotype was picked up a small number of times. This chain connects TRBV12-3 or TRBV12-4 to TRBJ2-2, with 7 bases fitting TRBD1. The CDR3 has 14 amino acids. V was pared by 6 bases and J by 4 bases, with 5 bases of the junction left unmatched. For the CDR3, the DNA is TGTGCCAGCAGGTTACAGGGGCTCACCGGGGAGCTGTTTTTT. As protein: CASRLQGLTGELFF.

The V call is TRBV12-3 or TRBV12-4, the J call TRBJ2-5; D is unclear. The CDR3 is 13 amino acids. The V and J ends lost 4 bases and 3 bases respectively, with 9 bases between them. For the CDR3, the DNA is TGTGCCAGCAGTTCCTTCTTTGAAGAGACCCAGTACTTC. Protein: CASSSFFEETQYF.

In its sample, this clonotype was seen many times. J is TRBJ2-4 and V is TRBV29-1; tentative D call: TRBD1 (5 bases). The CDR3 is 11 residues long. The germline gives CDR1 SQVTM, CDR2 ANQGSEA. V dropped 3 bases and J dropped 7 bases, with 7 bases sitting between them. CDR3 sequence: CSVDKGNIQYF. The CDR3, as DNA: TGCAGCGTTGACAAGGGGAACATTCAGTACTTC.

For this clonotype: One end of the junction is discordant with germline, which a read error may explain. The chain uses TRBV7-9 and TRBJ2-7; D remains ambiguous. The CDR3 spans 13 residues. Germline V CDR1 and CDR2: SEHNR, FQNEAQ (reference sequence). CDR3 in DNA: TGTGCCAGCAGCTTAAGACACACCTACGAGCTGTACTTC. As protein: CASSLRHTYELYF.

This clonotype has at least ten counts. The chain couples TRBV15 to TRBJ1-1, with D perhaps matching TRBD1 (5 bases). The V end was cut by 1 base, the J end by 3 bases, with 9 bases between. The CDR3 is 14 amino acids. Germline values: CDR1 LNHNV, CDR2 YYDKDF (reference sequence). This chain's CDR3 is CATSRVGADTEAFF. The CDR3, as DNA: TGTGCCACCAGCAGAGTAGGGGCGGACACTGAAGCTTTCTTT.

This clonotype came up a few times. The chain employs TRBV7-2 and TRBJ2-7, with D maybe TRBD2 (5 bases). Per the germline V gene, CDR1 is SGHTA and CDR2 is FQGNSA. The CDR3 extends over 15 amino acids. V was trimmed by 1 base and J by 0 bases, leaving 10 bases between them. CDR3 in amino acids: CASSLGSSPSYEQYF. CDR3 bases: TGTGCCAGCAGCTTAGGCTCTAGCCCCTCCTACGAGCAGTACTTC. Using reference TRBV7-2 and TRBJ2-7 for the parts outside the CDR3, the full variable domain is GAGVSQSPSNKVTEKGKDVELRCDPISGHTALYWYRQSLGQGLEFLIYFQGNSAPDKSGLPSDRFSAERTGGSVSTLTIQRTQQEDSAVYLCASSLGSSPSYEQYFGPGTRLTVT.

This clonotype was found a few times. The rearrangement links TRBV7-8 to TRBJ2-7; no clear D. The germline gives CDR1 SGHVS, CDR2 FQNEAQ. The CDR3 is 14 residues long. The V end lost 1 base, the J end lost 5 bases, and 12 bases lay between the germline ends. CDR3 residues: CASSLGRLKDEQYF. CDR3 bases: TGTGCCAGCAGCTTAGGGCGGTTGAAGGACGAGCAGTACTTC.

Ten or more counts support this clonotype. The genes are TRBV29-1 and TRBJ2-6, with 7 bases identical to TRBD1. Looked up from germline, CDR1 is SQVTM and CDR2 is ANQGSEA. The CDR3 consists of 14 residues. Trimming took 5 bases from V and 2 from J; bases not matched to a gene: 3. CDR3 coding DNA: TGCAGCGTTATAGGGGGCGCTGGGGCCAACGTCCTGACTTTC. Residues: CSVIGGAGANVLTF.

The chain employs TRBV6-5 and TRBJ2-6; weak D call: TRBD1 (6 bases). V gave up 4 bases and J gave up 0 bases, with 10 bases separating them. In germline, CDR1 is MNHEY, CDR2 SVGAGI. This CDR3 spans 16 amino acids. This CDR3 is CASSSGHSSGANVLTF. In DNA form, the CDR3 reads TGTGCCAGCAGTTCGGGACATAGCTCTGGGGCCAACGTCCTGACTTTC.

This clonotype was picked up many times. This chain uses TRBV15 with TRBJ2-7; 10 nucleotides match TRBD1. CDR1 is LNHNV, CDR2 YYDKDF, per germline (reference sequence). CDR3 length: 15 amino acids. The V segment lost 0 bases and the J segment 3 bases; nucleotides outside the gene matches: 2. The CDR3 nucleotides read TGTGCCACCAGCAGAGACAGGACAGGGGGCTACGAGCAGTACTTC. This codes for CATSRDRTGGYEQYF.